The clone carrying this T cell receptor beta chain appeared a few times. It was cDNA, reverse transcribed from extracted RNA, that served as the sequencing template. The data were produced by immunoSEQ multiplex PCR, yet TCRdb's version contains in-frame clones alone and is incomplete. The sample contains 140,000 or so clones, about 51% of which appear only once. Isolation of CD4+ and CD8+ T cells from PBMCs was achieved by sorting. This sample is drawn from a study of CD8+ T cells in alopecia areata. Study-wide background: Oral tofacitinib, 5 to 10 mg twice daily, was given in an open-label trial.

CDR1 LNHDA and CDR2 SQIVND come from the germline V gene (reference sequence). The CDR3 consists of 19 residues. The V end lost 4 bases, the J end lost 0 bases, and 21 bases lay between the germline ends. Sequenced here: CD4+ T cells sorted from blood, sampled at week 0. The chain is built from TRBV19 and TRBJ2-2, with D possibly matching TRBD2 (6 bases). The sequence derives from a human donor with alopecia areata. The chain's CDR3 is CASSTAGTFSGPNTGELFF. As DNA, the CDR3 is TGTGCCAGTAGTACAGCTGGGACTTTTTCGGGACCGAACACCGGGGAGCTGTTTTTT.